These 26 T cell receptor beta chains were sequenced from one sample in a study of brain T cells in children with intractable seizures. Time point denoted: blood from clinic visit 5 months post-surgery; TSC patient then seizure free. Profiled with immunoSEQ multiplex PCR; TCRdb holds only in-frame clones, not every one. Of about 320,000 clones in the sample, over 90% were seen once. The sample consisted of peripheral blood, taken roughly 5 months after surgery. These receptors all stem from a boy under two years old with tuberous sclerosis and intractable seizures.

The V gene is TRBV24-1, the J gene TRBJ2-3; D unclear. CDR1 is KGHDR, CDR2 SFDVKD, per germline. V was trimmed by 5 bases and J by 2 bases, leaving 13 bases between them. CDR3 size: 15 residues. Written as DNA, the CDR3 is TGTGCCACCAGTGCCCTGGACCAGAACACAGATACGCAGTATTTT. Translation gives CATSALDQNTDTQYF.

The rearrangement uses TRBV25-1 and TRBJ2-1; weak D call: TRBD1 (6 bases). Deletions cut 3 bases from V and 8 bases from J, with 23 bases between. Germline CDR1 MGHDK, CDR2 SYGVNS. CDR3 size: 17 residues. CDR3 sequence (DNA): TGTGCCAGCAGTGACGCCATCTGGGGACACCCGTGGGATGAGCAGTTCTTC. It specifies CASSDAIWGHPWDEQFF.

The chain carries TRBV19 and TRBJ1-4; 9 nucleotides match TRBD1. Germline V gene sequence: CDR1 LNHDA, CDR2 SQIVND (reference sequence). The junction had 3 bases not matched to a gene; V was cut back by 7 bases and J by 0 bases. This CDR3 is 15 amino acids long. The CDR3 nucleotides are TGTGCCAGTACGACAGGGGGAGCAACTAATGAAAAACTGTTTTTT. Translating gives CASTTGGATNEKLFF.

V and J are TRBV28 and TRBJ2-7; D is unresolved. The germline gives CDR1 MDHEN, CDR2 SYDVKM. V was clipped by 10 bases and J by 0 bases, with 31 bases between them. The CDR3 contains 19 residues. This chain's CDR3 is CATDTTRRPTPTGSYEQYF. The CDR3 DNA reads as TGTGCCACGGATACTACCCGGAGACCTACTCCTACCGGCTCCTACGAGCAGTACTTC.

The chain employs TRBV10-3 and TRBJ1-1; 8 bases line up with TRBD1. The CDR3 extends over 17 amino acids. From germline, CDR1 is ENHRY and CDR2 SYGVKD. V trimming: 0 bases; J trimming: 7 bases; junction bases outside the gene matches: 13. The CDR3 reads CAISESDRGGGYGEAFF. CDR3 bases: TGTGCCATCAGTGAGTCAGACAGGGGCGGAGGATATGGTGAAGCTTTCTTT.

This chain links TRBV28 with TRBJ1-6, with a weak D call TRBD1 (5 bases). This CDR3 is built from 17 residues. V lost 7 bases and J 0 bases, leaving 16 bases between the germline ends. CDR1 is MDHEN and CDR2 is SYDVKM in the germline V gene. This CDR3 reads CASKGRAGSSYNSPLHF. The CDR3, as DNA: TGTGCCAGCAAGGGGCGAGCTGGAAGCTCCTATAATTCACCCCTCCACTTT. The whole variable domain, filled in from reference TRBV28 and TRBJ1-6, reads DVKVTQSSRYLVKRTGEKVFLECVQDMDHENMFWYRQDPGLGLRLIYFSYDVKMKEKGDIPEGYSVSREKKERFSLILESASTNQTSMYLCASKGRAGSSYNSPLHFGNGTRLTVT.

A note on this clone: A junction boundary mismatches the germline segment, possibly from a read error. V is TRBV30 and J is TRBJ2-7; D is uncertain. The CDR3 is made up of 12 amino acids. Looked up from germline, CDR1 is GTSNPN and CDR2 is SVGIG (reference sequence). The CDR3 coding sequence is TGTACCTGGAGTGTAGAAACCTACGAGCAGTACTTC. The encoded protein is CTWSVETYEQYF.

The chain recombines TRBV7-9 with TRBJ2-5; no reliable D call. Germline V gives CDR1 SEHNR, CDR2 FQNEAQ (reference sequence). CDR3 length: 13 residues. Trimming left V 5 bases short and J 3 bases short, with 10 bases between. DNA for the CDR3: TGTGCCAGCAGCCCGGACGGAGAAGAGACCCAGTACTTC. The encoded protein is CASSPDGEETQYF.

This clone was seen only once. This chain links TRBV6-1 with TRBJ2-2; no clear D gene. The CDR3 loop spans 13 amino acids. V was trimmed by 2 bases and J by 4 bases, leaving 5 bases between them. Germline-derived CDR1 and CDR2 are MNHNS and SASEGT. The CDR3 reads CASSELTTGELFF. The CDR3 region has the DNA TGTGCCAGCAGTGAACTTACCACCGGGGAGCTGTTTTTT.

The chain carries TRBV6-5 and TRBJ1-2, with no clear D. The CDR3 loop spans 15 amino acids. Germline V gives CDR1 MNHEY, CDR2 SVGAGI. V was pared by 0 bases and J by 5 bases, with 13 bases between. The CDR3 nucleotides are TGTGCCAGCAGTTACTCCTTTCGAGACACATATGGCTACACCTTC. Translation gives CASSYSFRDTYGYTF.

V is TRBV30 and J is TRBJ1-2; a weak D match, TRBD1 (6 bases). Deletions cut 8 bases from V and 7 bases from J, with 14 bases between. The CDR3 runs to 11 residues. Germline CDR1 GTSNPN, CDR2 SVGIG (reference sequence). The CDR3 reads CATEGGGGYTF. The CDR3, as DNA: TGTGCCACGGAAGGGGGGGGTGGCTACACCTTC.

The gene calls are TRBV10-1 and TRBJ2-7; 11 bases line up with TRBD2. Germline V gene sequence: CDR1 WNHNN, CDR2 SYGVQD (reference sequence). Losses at the gene ends were 5 bases for V and 2 bases for J; bases not matched to a gene: 2. The length of the CDR3 is 14 residues. The CDR3 region is CASSRLAGPYEQYF. CDR3 sequence (DNA): TGCGCCAGCAGTCGACTAGCGGGGCCCTACGAGCAGTACTTC.

The V gene is TRBV29-1, the J gene TRBJ2-7; 11 positions agree with TRBD2. CDR1 SQVTM and CDR2 ANQGSEA come from the germline V gene. This CDR3 has 14 amino acids. V shed 2 bases and J 3 bases; nucleotides not matched to a gene: 3. Here the CDR3 reads CSVELAGGYYEQYF. DNA for the CDR3: TGCAGCGTTGAACTAGCGGGAGGTTACTACGAGCAGTACTTC.

V and J are TRBV6-5 and TRBJ2-1, with 9 bases matching TRBD2. Per germline, CDR1 MNHEY and CDR2 SVGAGI. V was clipped by 0 bases and J by 2 bases; unmatched bases: 2. The CDR3 runs 16 residues. CDR3 DNA sequence: TGTGCCAGCAGTTACTCCTCTAGCGGGACCTACAATGAGCAGTTCTTC. It specifies CASSYSSSGTYNEQFF.

The J gene is TRBJ1-5, the V gene TRBV24-1, with 8 positions matching TRBD1. The CDR3 has 16 residues. From germline, CDR1 is KGHDR and CDR2 SFDVKD. The J segment lost 2 bases and the V segment lost 3 bases, leaving 5 bases of the junction unmatched. The CDR3 DNA is TGTGCCACCAGTGATGGTGGACAGGGCGGCAATCAGCCCCAGCATTTT. Its translation is CATSDGGQGGNQPQHF.

The V gene is TRBV10-3, the J gene TRBJ2-2, with 8 bases identical to TRBD1. The junction had 3 bases not matched to a gene; V was cut back by 6 bases and J by 0 bases. The length of the CDR3 is 15 residues. Germline CDR1 and CDR2: ENHRY and SYGVKD. CDR3 sequence reads: CAIRMGQANTGELFF. The CDR3 nucleotides read TGTGCCATCAGAATGGGACAGGCGAACACCGGGGAGCTGTTTTTT.

This chain connects TRBV3-1 (or the pseudogene TRBV3-2) to TRBJ2-1, with 10 bases lining up with TRBD2. With 4 bases clipped from V and 6 bases from J, the junction kept 6 bases outside the gene matches. Looked up from germline, CDR1 is LGHDT and CDR2 is YNNKEL (reference sequence). The CDR3 runs to 15 residues. CDR3 bases: TGTGCCAGCAGCCCCGAAAAGCGGGGGGGCAATGAGCAGTTCTTC. Its protein product is CASSPEKRGGNEQFF.

This clone was observed a single time. The chain carries TRBV5-1 and TRBJ1-1; D may be TRBD1 (6 bases). The ends were cut back, 0 bases at V and 8 bases at J, with 11 bases in the middle. Germline CDR1 and CDR2: SGHRS and YFSETQ. This CDR3 spans 13 amino acids. The CDR3 protein is CASSLGVGQEAFF. The DNA for the CDR3 is TGCGCCAGCAGCTTGGGGGTGGGACAAGAAGCTTTCTTT.

V usage is TRBV6-1 and J usage is TRBJ2-1, with 9 bases fitting TRBD2. Germline-derived CDR1 and CDR2 are MNHNS and SASEGT. V was pared by 4 bases and J by 7 bases, with 11 bases of the junction left unmatched. The CDR3 covers 16 residues. This CDR3 reads CASSVSGTSYQNEQFF. The CDR3 DNA is TGTGCCAGCAGTGTGAGCGGGACTAGCTACCAGAATGAGCAGTTCTTC.

V and J are TRBV6-5 and TRBJ2-1, with no clear D. Germline assignment: CDR1 MNHEY and CDR2 SVGAGI. Trimming took off 6 bases at V and 2 bases at J, with 2 bases between the two ends. This CDR3 has 11 amino acids. The CDR3 sequence is CASRTYNEQFF. The CDR3 bases are TGTGCCAGCAGGACCTACAATGAGCAGTTCTTC.

The V call is TRBV5-4, the J call TRBJ2-1; D gene uncertain. The CDR3 has 16 residues. Germline V lookup: CDR1 SGHNT, CDR2 YYREEE (reference sequence). V was pared by 0 bases and J by 4 bases, with 14 bases between. The CDR3 sequence: CASSLVAGGRYNEQFF. The CDR3 region has the DNA TGTGCCAGCAGCTTGGTGGCTGGCGGACGTTACAATGAGCAGTTCTTC.

The rearrangement joins TRBV27 to TRBJ1-1; D not resolved. The CDR3 is 11 amino acids. CDR1 and CDR2 (germline): MNHEY, SMNVEV (reference sequence). V lost 5 bases, J lost 11 bases, and 12 bases lay in between. The chain's CDR3 is CASSPPIKAFF. The CDR3 DNA reads TGTGCCAGCAGTCCACCTATCAAGGCTTTCTTT.

The V gene is TRBV10-3, the J gene TRBJ1-1; D is unclear. Deletions cut 6 bases from V and 0 bases from J, with 8 bases between. The CDR3 has 13 amino acids. Per germline, CDR1 ENHRY and CDR2 SYGVKD. The CDR3 loop is CAIRQAVNTEAFF. DNA for the CDR3: TGTGCCATCAGGCAAGCGGTGAACACTGAAGCTTTCTTT.

The chain carries TRBV3-1 (or the pseudogene TRBV3-2) and TRBJ2-1; the match to TRBD2 covers 12 bases. The CDR3 spans 20 residues. V dropped 0 bases and J dropped 3; count of bases not matched to a gene: 12. Germline CDR1 reads LGHDT; CDR2 reads YNNKEL (reference sequence). The CDR3 sequence: CASSQDVGLAGSPFYNEQFF. CDR3 DNA: TGTGCCAGCAGCCAAGATGTGGGACTAGCGGGTTCACCTTTCTACAATGAGCAGTTCTTC.

This chain connects TRBV6-1 to TRBJ2-7; TRBD1 is a possible D gene (5 bases). Germline CDR1 and CDR2: MNHNS and SASEGT. The V end was cut by 1 base, the J end by 2 bases, with 6 bases between. The CDR3 is 13 residues long. The CDR3 region is CASSEGQPYEQYF. The CDR3, as DNA: TGTGCCAGCAGTGAAGGACAGCCCTACGAGCAGTACTTC.

This chain links TRBV6-5 with TRBJ1-1; tentative D call: TRBD1 (5 bases). CDR1 and CDR2 from the germline V gene are MNHEY and SVGAGI. Trimming removed 6 bases at V and 7 bases at J, with 15 bases between. The CDR3 has 13 amino acids. CDR3 DNA: TGTGCCAGCAGGGACGGGACGGCCTATGAAGCTTTCTTT. This translates into CASRDGTAYEAFF.